The 27 T cell receptor beta chains below were found in one sample sequenced in a study of CD8 T cells in ankylosing spondylitis. Points from the study as a whole: About 8 highly homologous variants made up a TCR beta motif that seemed to typify ankylosing spondylitis blood.

MiXCR, run by TCRdb on the 5' RACE reads, gives a single entry per CDR3 protein. The repertoire holds about 750,000 distinct CDR3 sequences, with 15% to 20% as singletons. The antigens of these receptors remain unknown. The source material was blood, either unsorted or a sorted T cell fraction (not recorded which). The receptors shown here come from a male donor with ankylosing spondylitis.

This clonotype was seen more than once but under ten times. The rearrangement uses TRBV15 and TRBJ2-2, with D possibly TRBD1 on 6 matching bases. V gave up 6 bases and J gave up 3 bases, with 17 bases separating them. There are 16 residues in the CDR3. Germline CDR1 is LNHNV and CDR2 is YYDKDF (reference sequence). CDR3 sequence reads: CATSVLTGTYTGELFF. The CDR3, as DNA: TGTGCCACCAGTGTCCTTACAGGGACGTACACCGGGGAGCTGTTTTTT.

CDR3 residues: CARREGTNEKLFF. CDR3 DNA sequence: TGTGCCAGGAGGGAGGGGACTAATGAAAAACTGTTTTTT. This chain uses TRBV2 with TRBJ1-4; D might be TRBD1 (5 bases). CDR3 length: 13 amino acids. Germline V gene data show CDR1 as SNHLY and CDR2 as FYNNEI. V gave up 9 bases and J gave up 2 bases, with 10 bases separating them.

The chain combines TRBV20-1 with TRBJ2-7, with D possibly TRBD1 on 5 matching bases. The CDR3 spans 12 residues. Germline lookup yields CDR1 DFQATT and CDR2 SNEGSKA (reference sequence). The ends were cut back, 6 bases at V and 3 bases at J, with 12 bases in the middle. CDR3 sequence reads: CSAQGKSYEQYF. In DNA form, the CDR3 reads TGCAGTGCCCAGGGAAAGAGCTACGAGCAGTACTTC.

The chain uses TRBV29-1 and TRBJ1-2, with a tentative D call TRBD1 (6 bases). There are 19 residues in the CDR3. With 0 bases removed from V and 4 bases from J, the gap between germline ends came to 27 bases. The germline V gene encodes CDR1 SQVTM and CDR2 ANQGSEA. CDR3 loop: CSVEDIRVRAGADLYGYTF. CDR3 nucleotide sequence: TGCAGCGTTGAAGATATTCGGGTCCGGGCAGGGGCTGACCTCTATGGCTACACCTTC.

This clonotype was recorded a few times. The chain joins TRBV29-1 to TRBJ1-1, with D maybe TRBD1 (6 bases). With 5 bases removed from V and 1 base from J, the gap between germline ends came to 17 bases. The CDR3 is made up of 15 amino acids. Germline CDR1 and CDR2: SQVTM and ANQGSEA. The CDR3 DNA reads as TGCAGCGTTTCGGGGGGCCTGACAGCGAACACTGAAGCTTTCTTT. It encodes CSVSGGLTANTEAFF.

This clonotype was counted only a few times. The chain has TRBV20-1 and TRBJ1-1, with D perhaps TRBD1 (5 bases). V was pared by 5 bases and J by 0 bases, with 7 bases between. This CDR3 is built from 12 residues. Germline lookup yields CDR1 DFQATT and CDR2 SNEGSKA (reference sequence). The CDR3 region is CSAQTVNTEAFF. The CDR3, as DNA: TGCAGTGCTCAGACAGTGAACACTGAAGCTTTCTTT.

The gene calls are TRBV19 and TRBJ2-5; the match to TRBD2 covers 7 bases. There are 15 residues in the CDR3. The germline V gene encodes CDR1 LNHDA and CDR2 SQIVND (reference sequence). V shed 0 bases, J shed 5 bases, and the junction held 6 bases outside the gene matches. The CDR3 DNA follows: TGTGCCAGTAGTATAGAGAGGACTAGAGGCGAGACCCAGTACTTC. Its translation is CASSIERTRGETQYF.

This clonotype was seen a handful of times. This sequence joins TRBV12-3 or TRBV12-4 and TRBJ1-1, with D perhaps matching TRBD1 (6 bases). V was pared by 8 bases and J by 0 bases, with 16 bases between. This CDR3 has 15 amino acids. The CDR3 loop reads CASSPSGALNTEAFF. The CDR3 DNA sequence: TGTGCCAGCTCCCCCTCGGGGGCCCTGAACACTGAAGCTTTCTTT.

V usage is TRBV29-1 and J usage is TRBJ1-1; tentative D call: TRBD1 (6 bases). The germline gives CDR1 SQVTM, CDR2 ANQGSEA. The CDR3 covers 12 residues. Trimming cost V 7 bases and J 4 bases, with 13 bases left between them. The DNA for the CDR3 is TGCAGCGACCTGACAGGTGGCACTGAAGCTTTCTTT. It yields the protein CSDLTGGTEAFF.

CDR3 protein: CASNPVGPNSPLHF. As DNA, the CDR3 is TGTGCCAGCAACCCAGTGGGGCCGAATTCACCCCTCCACTTT. This chain links TRBV12-3 or TRBV12-4 with TRBJ1-6, with D possibly matching TRBD1 (5 bases). The V and J ends lost 7 bases and 7 bases respectively, with 14 bases between them. This CDR3 region has 14 residues.

This clonotype was picked up a small number of times. The J gene is TRBJ2-7, the V gene TRBV18; D unclear. This CDR3 is built from 12 residues. Trimming left V 0 bases short and J 6 bases short, with 6 bases between. Germline CDR1 is KGHSH and CDR2 is LQKENI. The CDR3 coding sequence is TGTGCCAGCTCACCACCGAGTGGCGAGCAGTACTTC. It encodes CASSPPSGEQYF.

This chain links TRBV29-1 with TRBJ2-7, with D tentatively TRBD1 or TRBD2 (6 bases each). The V end was cut by 7 bases, the J end by 4 bases, with 14 bases between. The CDR3 contains 12 residues. Looked up from germline, CDR1 is SQVTM and CDR2 is ANQGSEA. DNA of the CDR3: TGCAGCGGAGGGGGGACGGTGTACGAGCAGTACTTC. The encoded protein is CSGGGTVYEQYF.

The CDR3 nucleotides are TGCGCCAGCAGCTTGTGGGCAGGGGCGAACACTGAAGCTTTCTTT. Translation: CASSLWAGANTEAFF. The chain couples TRBV5-1 to TRBJ1-1, with a tentative D call TRBD1 (6 bases). The CDR3 extends over 15 amino acids. V lost 1 base, J lost 1 base, and 11 bases lay in between. Germline assignment: CDR1 SGHRS and CDR2 YFSETQ.

Only a few counts were recorded for this clonotype. CDR3 sequence (DNA): TGTGCCAGCAGCTTGGGGGGTACAACTAATGAAAAACTGTTTTTT. Residues: CASSLGGTTNEKLFF. This chain links TRBV5-5 with TRBJ1-4, with D unresolved. V was pared by 0 bases and J by 0 bases, with 6 bases between. This CDR3 has 15 residues. CDR1 SGHKS and CDR2 YYEKEE come from the germline V gene (reference sequence).

The rearrangement uses TRBV25-1 and TRBJ1-1; D is undetermined. CDR1 and CDR2 (germline): MGHDK, SYGVNS. The CDR3 is 15 amino acids. V lost 1 base and J lost 1, with 10 bases in between. The chain's CDR3 is CASSEWEGANTEAFF. As DNA, the CDR3 is TGTGCCAGCAGTGAATGGGAGGGAGCGAACACTGAAGCTTTCTTT.

The V gene is TRBV29-1, the J gene TRBJ2-5; TRBD2 matches 12 bases. V shed 7 bases and J 5 bases; nucleotides not matched to a gene: 14. The CDR3 loop spans 16 amino acids. The germline CDR1 and CDR2 sequences are SQVTM and ANQGSEA. The CDR3 loop reads CSGTGLAGLIGETQYF. DNA of the CDR3: TGCAGCGGGACTGGACTAGCGGGACTTATTGGGGAGACCCAGTACTTC.

The rearrangement links TRBV5-1 to TRBJ1-4; no clear D. This CDR3 region has 16 residues. Germline V gene data show CDR1 as SGHRS and CDR2 as YFSETQ. V was pared by 0 bases and J by 3 bases, with 12 bases between. The CDR3 spells CASSLGLVEANEKLFF. In DNA, the CDR3 is TGCGCCAGCAGCTTGGGGTTGGTTGAAGCTAATGAAAAACTGTTTTTT.

The chain uses TRBV7-9 and TRBJ1-2; D possibly corresponds to TRBD1 (5 bases). Trimming cost V 3 bases and J 7 bases, with 18 bases left between them. Germline V gene data show CDR1 as SEHNR and CDR2 as FQNEAQ (reference sequence). This CDR3 is built from 15 residues. CDR3 in amino acids: CASSFDQGPGGGYTF. CDR3 in DNA: TGTGCCAGCAGCTTCGACCAGGGTCCTGGGGGTGGCTACACCTTC. Full variable domain (rest looked up from reference TRBV7-9 and TRBJ1-2): DTGVSQNPRHKITKRGQNVTFRCDPISEHNRLYWYRQTLGQGPEFLTYFQNEAQLEKSRLLSDRFSAERPKGSFSTLEIQRTEQGDSAMYLCASSFDQGPGGGYTFGSGTRLTVV.

This clonotype was counted between two and nine times. The chain uses TRBV14 and TRBJ2-2; 7 bases line up with TRBD2. CDR1 is SGHDN and CDR2 is FVKESK in the germline V gene. This CDR3 has 17 amino acids. With 0 bases clipped from V and 4 bases from J, the junction kept 8 bases outside the gene matches. CDR3 in DNA: TGTGCCAGCAGCCAAGATCGGCTAGCGGCGGGCACCGGGGAGCTGTTTTTT. Translated: CASSQDRLAAGTGELFF.

The chain is built from TRBV5-1 and TRBJ2-3; D unresolved. This CDR3 has 13 amino acids. Germline lookup yields CDR1 SGHRS and CDR2 YFSETQ. Trimming pared 0 bases from V and 5 bases from J, leaving 7 bases between. As DNA, the CDR3 is TGCGCCAGCAGCTTGGCGTTGGAAGATACGCAGTATTTT. It specifies CASSLALEDTQYF.

Written as DNA, the CDR3 is TGTGCCAGCAGCTTGGGAGGGGCAGCCTCTGGAAACACCATATATTTT. Translation: CASSLGGAASGNTIYF. This chain links TRBV5-5 with TRBJ1-3, with D possibly TRBD1 on 5 matching bases. V lost 0 bases and J 0 bases, leaving 10 bases between the germline ends. Germline V gene lookup returns CDR1 SGHKS and CDR2 YYEKEE (reference sequence). CDR3 length: 16 amino acids.

V is TRBV3-1 and J is TRBJ2-5, with 11 positions matching TRBD2. Germline CDR1 and CDR2: LGHDT and YNNKEL (reference sequence). The CDR3 is 17 amino acids. V dropped 1 base and J dropped 4; count of bases not matched to a gene: 8. The CDR3 DNA reads as TGTGCCAGCAGCCAAGGGAGCCTAGCGGGGGGCCCAGAGACCCAGTACTTC. Amino acids: CASSQGSLAGGPETQYF.

This clonotype was seen a handful of times. CDR3 bases: TGTGCCAGCAGTGGTTTACAGGGGCAGCAGTTCTTC. Amino acid sequence: CASSGLQGQQFF. This chain joins TRBV6-1 and TRBJ2-1; TRBD1 agrees at 7 bases. The CDR3 spans 12 residues. With V trimmed by 4 bases and J by 11 bases, 5 bases remained unmatched. CDR1 and CDR2 from the germline V gene are MNHNS and SASEGT.

The sample holds a few counts of this clonotype. This chain connects TRBV4-1 to TRBJ2-7; D might be TRBD1 or TRBD2, each matching 6 bases. V was clipped by 3 bases and J by 6 bases, with 18 bases between them. Germline lookup yields CDR1 MGHRA and CDR2 YSYEKL. This CDR3 comprises 15 residues. As DNA, the CDR3 is TGCGCCAGCAGCCATCCAAAGGGACGGGGGCTCGAGCAGTACTTC. This sequence encodes CASSHPKGRGLEQYF.

The chain links TRBV7-8 to TRBJ1-4; 7 bases are a match to TRBD1. CDR3 length equals 15 residues. The trim removed 5 bases at V and 5 bases at J, leaving 8 bases unmatched. Germline-derived CDR1 and CDR2 are SGHVS and FQNEAQ. CDR3 sequence: CASSLSGTANEKLFF. The CDR3 DNA is TGTGCCAGCAGCCTATCCGGGACAGCCAATGAAAAACTGTTTTTT.

Concerning this clonotype: A much larger clone is a single base away; this may be a read error. The genes are TRBV7-6 and TRBJ1-6; 8 bases are shared with TRBD1. V lost 5 bases to trimming and J lost 7 bases; unmatched junction nucleotides: 4. This CDR3 contains 14 residues. Germline loops: CDR1 SGHVS, CDR2 FNYEAQ. In nucleotides, the CDR3 is TGTGCCAGCAGCCCGGGACAGGAGAATTCACCCCTCCACTTT. Its translation is CASSPGQENSPLHF.

This clonotype was recorded a few times. This chain uses TRBV5-1 with TRBJ2-7, with D tentatively TRBD1 or TRBD2 (5 bases each). Trimming left V 0 bases short and J 2 bases short, with 12 bases between. Per the germline V gene, CDR1 is SGHRS and CDR2 is YFSETQ. The CDR3 consists of 15 residues. This CDR3 is CASSLAGPPAYEQYF. The CDR3 region has the DNA TGCGCCAGCAGCTTGGCGGGACCCCCGGCCTACGAGCAGTACTTC.